Here is one T cell receptor (beta chain) with its context. V was trimmed by 3 bases and J by 6 bases, leaving 22 bases between them. The CDR3 length is 16 residues. The germline gives CDR1 SGHRS, CDR2 YFSETQ. Patients at the Seattle site were enrolled during active infection and followed longitudinally. Measured with immunoSEQ multiplex PCR; TCRdb has only the in-frame clones, and not every one. This sample has 540,000 or so clones, with 85% to 90% found just once. This sample is part of a study of blood T cell repertoires in COVID-19. The rearrangement uses TRBV5-1 and TRBJ2-7; a weak D match, TRBD1 (5 bases). The clonotype was recovered from a woman aged 50 to 60 with COVID-19, enrolled during active disease. Sequenced sample: peripheral blood. The CDR3: CASSWGPTGNTREQYF. Written as DNA, the CDR3 is TGCGCCAGCAGCTGGGGCCCCACAGGTAATACACGCGAGCAGTACTTC.